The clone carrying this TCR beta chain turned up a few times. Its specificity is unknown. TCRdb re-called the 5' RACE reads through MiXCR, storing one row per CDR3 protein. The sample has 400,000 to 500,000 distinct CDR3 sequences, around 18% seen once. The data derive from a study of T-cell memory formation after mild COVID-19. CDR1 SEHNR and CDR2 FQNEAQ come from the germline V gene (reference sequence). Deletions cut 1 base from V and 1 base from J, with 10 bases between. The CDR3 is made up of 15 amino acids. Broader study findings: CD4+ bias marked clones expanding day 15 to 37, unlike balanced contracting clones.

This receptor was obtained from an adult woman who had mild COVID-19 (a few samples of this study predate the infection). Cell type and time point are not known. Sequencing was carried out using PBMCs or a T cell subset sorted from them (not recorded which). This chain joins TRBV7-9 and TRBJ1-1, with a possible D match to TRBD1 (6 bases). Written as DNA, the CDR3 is TGTGCCAGCAGCTTAGGGAGGGGGTCGAACACTGAAGCTTTCTTT. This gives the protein CASSLGRGSNTEAFF.